This TCR beta chain was found in a study of CD8 T cells in Susac syndrome. This CDR3 is 11 amino acids long. Trimming stripped 1 base from V and 15 bases from J, with 10 bases between. The germline V gene encodes CDR1 LGHDT and CDR2 YNNKEL (reference sequence). cDNA came from roughly 0.5 to 1 ug RNA primed by random hexamers. immunoSEQ multiplex PCR amplified TCR beta CDR3 across 54 Vbeta, 13 Jbeta. TCRdb re-analysed the immunoSEQ multiplex PCR reads in MiXCR, keeping a single row per CDR3 protein. The sample holds about 200,000 distinct CDR3 sequences, nearly 95% seen once. From blood CD8+ and CD4+ T cells, TCR beta sequences were generated. The TEMRA cells underwent FACS enrichment, while the CD8+ and CD4+ T cells underwent negative isolation.

This TCR came from a human donor with multiple sclerosis. The sequencing sample was made of CD4+ T cells from PBMCs. V and J are TRBV3-1 and TRBJ2-1; unclear D gene. CDR3 amino acids: CASSQGPSRFF. Here the CDR3 DNA reads TGTGCCAGCAGCCAAGGGCCCTCGCGGTTCTTC.